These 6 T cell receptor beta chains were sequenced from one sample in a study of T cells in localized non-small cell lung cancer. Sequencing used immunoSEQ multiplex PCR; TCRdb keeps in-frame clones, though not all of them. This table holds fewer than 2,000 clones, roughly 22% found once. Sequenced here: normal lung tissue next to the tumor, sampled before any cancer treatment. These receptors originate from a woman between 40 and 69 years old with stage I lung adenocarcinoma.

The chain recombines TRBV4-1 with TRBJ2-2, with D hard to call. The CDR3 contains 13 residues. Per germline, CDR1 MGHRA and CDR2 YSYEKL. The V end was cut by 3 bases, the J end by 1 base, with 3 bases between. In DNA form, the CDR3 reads TGCGCCAGCAGCCACGGGAACACCGGGGAGCTGTTTTTT. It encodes CASSHGNTGELFF.

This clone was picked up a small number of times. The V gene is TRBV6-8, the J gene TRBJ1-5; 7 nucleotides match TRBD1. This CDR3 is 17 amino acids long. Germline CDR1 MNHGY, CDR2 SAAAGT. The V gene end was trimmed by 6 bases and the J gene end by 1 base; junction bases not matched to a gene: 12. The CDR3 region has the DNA TGTGCCAGCAGACCCTATATACAGGGGCTAAGCAATCAGCCCCAGCATTTT. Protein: CASRPYIQGLSNQPQHF.

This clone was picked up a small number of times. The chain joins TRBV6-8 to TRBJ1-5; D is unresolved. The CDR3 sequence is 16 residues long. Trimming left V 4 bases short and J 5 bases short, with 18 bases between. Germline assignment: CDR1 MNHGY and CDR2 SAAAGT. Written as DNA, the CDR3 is TGTGCCAGCAGTTCAGGAAAGAGGATTTTTGATCAGCCCCAGCATTTT. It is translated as CASSSGKRIFDQPQHF.

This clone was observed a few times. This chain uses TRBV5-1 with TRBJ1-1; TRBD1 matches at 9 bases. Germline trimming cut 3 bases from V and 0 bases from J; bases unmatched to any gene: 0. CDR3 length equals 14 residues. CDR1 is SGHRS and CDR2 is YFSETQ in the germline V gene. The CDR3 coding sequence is TGCGCCAGCAGCTGGGACAGGGTGAACACTGAAGCTTTCTTT. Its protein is CASSWDRVNTEAFF.

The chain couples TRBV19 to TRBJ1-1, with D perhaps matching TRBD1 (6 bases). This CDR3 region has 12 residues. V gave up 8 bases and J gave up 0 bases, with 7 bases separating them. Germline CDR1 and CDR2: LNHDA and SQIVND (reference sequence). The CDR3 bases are TGTGCCAGTCGACAGGTGAACACTGAAGCTTTCTTT. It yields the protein CASRQVNTEAFF.

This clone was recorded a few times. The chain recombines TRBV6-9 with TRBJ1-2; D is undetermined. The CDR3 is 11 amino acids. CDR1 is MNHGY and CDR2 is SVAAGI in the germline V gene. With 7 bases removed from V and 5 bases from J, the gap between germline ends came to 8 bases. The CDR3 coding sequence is TGTGCCAGCACCACTGGGTATGGCTACACCTTC. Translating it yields CASTTGYGYTF.